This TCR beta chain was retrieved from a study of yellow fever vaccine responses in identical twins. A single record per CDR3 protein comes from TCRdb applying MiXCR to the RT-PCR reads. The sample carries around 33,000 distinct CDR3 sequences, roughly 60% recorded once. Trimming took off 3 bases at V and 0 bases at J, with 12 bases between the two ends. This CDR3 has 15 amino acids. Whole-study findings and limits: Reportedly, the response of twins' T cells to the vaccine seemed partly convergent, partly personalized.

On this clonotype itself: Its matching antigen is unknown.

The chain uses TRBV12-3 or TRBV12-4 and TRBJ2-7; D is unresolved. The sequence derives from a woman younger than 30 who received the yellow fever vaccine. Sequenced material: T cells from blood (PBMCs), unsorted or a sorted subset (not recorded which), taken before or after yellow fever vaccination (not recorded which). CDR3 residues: CASSLGFWASYEQYF. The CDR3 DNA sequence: TGTGCCAGCAGTTTGGGTTTCTGGGCCTCCTACGAGCAGTACTTC.